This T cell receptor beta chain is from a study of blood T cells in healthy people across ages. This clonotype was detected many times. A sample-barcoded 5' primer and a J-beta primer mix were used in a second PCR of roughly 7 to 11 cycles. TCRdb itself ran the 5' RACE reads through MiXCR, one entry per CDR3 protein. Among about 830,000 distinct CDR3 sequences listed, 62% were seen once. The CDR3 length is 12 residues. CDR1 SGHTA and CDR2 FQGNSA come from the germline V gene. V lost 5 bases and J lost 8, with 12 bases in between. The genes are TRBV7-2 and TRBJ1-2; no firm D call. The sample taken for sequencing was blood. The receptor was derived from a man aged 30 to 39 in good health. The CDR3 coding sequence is TGTGCCAGCAGCGGGTCGGGTTGGGGCTACACCTTC. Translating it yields CASSGSGWGYTF.